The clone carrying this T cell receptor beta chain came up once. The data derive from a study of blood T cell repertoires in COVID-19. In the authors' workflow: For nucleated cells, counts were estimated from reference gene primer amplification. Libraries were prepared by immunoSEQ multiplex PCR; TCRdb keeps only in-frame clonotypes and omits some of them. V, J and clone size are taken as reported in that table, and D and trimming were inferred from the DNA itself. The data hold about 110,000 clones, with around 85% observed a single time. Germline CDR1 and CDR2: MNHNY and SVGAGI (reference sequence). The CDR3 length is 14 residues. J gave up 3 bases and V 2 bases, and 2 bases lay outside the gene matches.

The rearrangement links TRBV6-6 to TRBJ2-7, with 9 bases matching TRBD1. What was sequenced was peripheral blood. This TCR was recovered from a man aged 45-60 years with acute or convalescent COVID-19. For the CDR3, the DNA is TGTGCCAGCAGTTACCGGGACAGGGACTACGAGCAGTACGTC. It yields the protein CASSYRDRDYEQYV.